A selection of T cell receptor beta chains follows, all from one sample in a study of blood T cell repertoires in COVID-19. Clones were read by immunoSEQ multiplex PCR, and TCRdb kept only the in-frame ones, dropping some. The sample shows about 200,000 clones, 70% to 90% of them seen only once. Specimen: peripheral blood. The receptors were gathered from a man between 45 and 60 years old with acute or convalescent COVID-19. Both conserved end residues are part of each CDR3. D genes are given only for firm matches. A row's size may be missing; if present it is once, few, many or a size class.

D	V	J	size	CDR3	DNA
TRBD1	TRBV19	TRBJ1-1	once	CASSDTGTGLNTEAFF	TGTGCCAGTAGTGATACCGGGACAGGCTTGAACACTGAAGCTTTCTTT
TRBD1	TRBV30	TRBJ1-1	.	CAWNRGGTTEAFF	TGTGCCTGGAACAGGGGGGGAACCACTGAAGCTTTCTTT
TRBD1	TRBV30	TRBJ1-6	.	CAWSRDRPNSPLHF	TGTGCCTGGAGTAGGGACAGGCCTAATTCACCCCTCCACTTT
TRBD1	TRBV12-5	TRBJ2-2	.	CASGLPPPWGTGEEGGELFF	TGTGCTAGTGGTTTGCCACCCCCGTGGGGGACAGGCGAGGAGGGCGGGGAGCTGTTTTTT
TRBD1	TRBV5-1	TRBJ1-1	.	CASSLGQGAEAFF	TGCGCCAGCAGCTTGGGACAGGGAGCTGAAGCTTTCTTT
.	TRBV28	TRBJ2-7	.	CASSFQGGYEQYF	TGTGCCAGCAGTTTTCAGGGAGGCTACGAGCAGTACTTC
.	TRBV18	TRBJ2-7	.	CASSPREGSYEQYF	TGTGCCAGCTCACCCCGGGAAGGGAGCTACGAGCAGTACTTC
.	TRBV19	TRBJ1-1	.	CASSYGAGLNTEAFF	TGTGCCAGTTCTTATGGGGCAGGACTAAACACTGAAGCTTTCTTT
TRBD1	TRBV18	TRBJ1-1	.	CASSPRQGDTEAFF	TGTGCCAGCTCACCCCGACAGGGGGATACTGAAGCTTTCTTT
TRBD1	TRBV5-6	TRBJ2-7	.	CASSLGDRGYEQYF	TGTGCCAGCAGCTTGGGGGACAGGGGCTACGAGCAGTACTTC
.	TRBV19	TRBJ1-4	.	CASREGTTNEKLFF	TGTGCCAGTAGGGAGGGAACAACTAATGAAAAACTGTTTTTT
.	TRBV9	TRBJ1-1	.	CASSAQVLNTEAFF	TGTGCCAGCAGCGCGCAGGTTCTTAACACTGAAGCTTTCTTT
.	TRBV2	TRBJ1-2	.	CASSVGTPVLYGYTF	TGTGCCAGCAGTGTGGGGACACCTGTCCTCTATGGCTACACCTTC
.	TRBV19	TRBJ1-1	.	CASSIGARSHAEAFF	TGTGCCAGTAGTATAGGAGCGAGGTCCCACGCTGAAGCTTTCTTT
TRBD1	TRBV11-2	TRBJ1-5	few	CASSLEGGTGQHF	TGTGCCAGCAGCTTAGAGGGAGGGACAGGCCAGCATTTT